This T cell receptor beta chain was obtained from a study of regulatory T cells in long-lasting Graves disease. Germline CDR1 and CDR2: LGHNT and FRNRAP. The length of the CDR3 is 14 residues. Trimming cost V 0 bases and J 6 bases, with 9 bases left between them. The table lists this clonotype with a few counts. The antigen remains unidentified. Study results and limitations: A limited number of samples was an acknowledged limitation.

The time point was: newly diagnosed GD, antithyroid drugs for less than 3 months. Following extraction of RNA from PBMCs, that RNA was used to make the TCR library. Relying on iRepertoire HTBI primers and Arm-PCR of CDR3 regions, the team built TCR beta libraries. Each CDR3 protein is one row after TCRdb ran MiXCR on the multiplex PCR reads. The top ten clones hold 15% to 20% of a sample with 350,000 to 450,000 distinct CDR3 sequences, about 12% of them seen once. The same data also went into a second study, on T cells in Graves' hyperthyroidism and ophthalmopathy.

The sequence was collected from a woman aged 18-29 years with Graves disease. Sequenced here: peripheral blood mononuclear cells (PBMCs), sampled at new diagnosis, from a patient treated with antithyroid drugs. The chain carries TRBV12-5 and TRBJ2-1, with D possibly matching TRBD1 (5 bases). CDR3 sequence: CASGLVLGANEQFF. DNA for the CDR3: TGTGCTAGTGGTTTGGTACTTGGGGCCAATGAGCAGTTCTTC.